This T cell receptor (beta chain) was captured by sequencing in a study of T cells in Graves' hyperthyroidism and ophthalmopathy. Study as a whole: Peripheral blood was obtained at initial diagnosis, preceding any treatment. Study-wide results and limits: The blood repertoire included most of the expanded thyroid clonotypes above 0.001.

Amplification targeted TCR beta CDR3 regions from RNA transcripts. The TCR CDR3 was amplified in a first-round RT-PCR using the HTBI primer set. TCRdb reprocessed the multiplex PCR reads via MiXCR and lists one record per CDR3 protein. The data show around 350,000 distinct CDR3 sequences, less than 15% seen once. This clonotype was seen many times. Its antigen remains unknown. Germline CDR1 ENHRY, CDR2 SYGVKD. V shed 0 bases and J shed 5 bases, with 10 bases lying between them. This CDR3 comprises 14 residues. V and J are TRBV10-3 and TRBJ1-1; D is unresolved. Sequencing was carried out using blood. The sequence was obtained from a woman aged 18 to 35 with Graves' hyperthyroidism. CDR3 in amino acids: CAISESSRITEAFF. DNA of the CDR3: TGTGCCATCAGTGAGTCGAGCAGGATAACTGAAGCTTTCTTT.